Listed here are 17 T cell receptor beta chains from one sample, sequenced in a study of high-grade serous ovarian cancer treatment subgroups. Tumor tissue was taken before any definitive surgery or chemotherapy was given. Profiling relied on immunoSEQ multiplex PCR, and the TCRdb table lists in-frame clones only, not all of them. The sample has about 28,000 clones, about 86% seen once. Sequenced input: tumor tissue. These receptors were collected from a human donor with high-grade serous ovarian cancer.

The chain is built from TRBV9 and TRBJ2-5; tentatively, D is TRBD1 (6 bases). V gave up 3 bases and J gave up 5 bases, with 17 bases separating them. CDR3 length: 15 amino acids. Germline V lookup: CDR1 SGDLS, CDR2 YYNGEE. In DNA, the CDR3 is TGTGCCAGCAGCGCCAACTCCGGAAGGGGGGAGACCCAGTACTTC. This gives the protein CASSANSGRGETQYF.

The rearrangement joins TRBV9 to TRBJ2-1; no clear D gene. The CDR3 runs to 12 residues. Germline V gives CDR1 SGDLS, CDR2 YYNGEE. Trimming removed 0 bases at V and 7 bases at J, with 5 bases between. CDR3 sequence: CASSVGVNEQFF. CDR3 nucleotide sequence: TGTGCCAGCAGCGTAGGTGTAAATGAGCAGTTCTTC.

This clone was seen only a few times. The V call is TRBV28, the J call TRBJ2-7; D is ambiguous. V gave up 4 bases and J gave up 3 bases, with 4 bases separating them. The CDR3 extends over 11 amino acids. CDR1 and CDR2 (germline): MDHEN, SYDVKM. In DNA, the CDR3 is TGTGCCAGCAGTTCCTTCTACGAGCAGTACTTC. This codes for CASSSFYEQYF.

The chain links TRBV4-2 to TRBJ2-7, with 10 bases aligning to TRBD2. The ends lost 0 bases at V and 6 bases at J; junction bases unmatched: 8. Per germline, CDR1 LGHNA and CDR2 YNFKEQ. This CDR3 has 16 residues. The CDR3 protein is CASSQDRASGSFEQYF. The DNA of the CDR3 is TGTGCCAGCAGCCAAGATCGGGCTAGCGGGAGCTTCGAGCAGTACTTC.

This chain connects TRBV5-1 to TRBJ2-5, with 8 bases lining up with TRBD2. The CDR3 runs 18 residues. With 6 bases clipped from V and 7 bases from J, the junction kept 23 bases outside the gene matches. Germline V gene sequence: CDR1 SGHRS, CDR2 YFSETQ. Here the CDR3 DNA reads TGCGCCAGCAACCCCCTAATATCCAGCGGGAGCCCCACGGGGACCCAGTACTTC. It specifies CASNPLISSGSPTGTQYF.

V gene TRBV4-1 combines with J gene TRBJ1-2; D is undetermined. The germline V gene has CDR1 MGHRA and CDR2 YSYEKL. There are 15 residues in the CDR3. V lost 4 bases, J lost 4 bases, and 16 bases lay in between. CDR3 region: CASSLYTELGYGYTF. DNA of the CDR3: TGCGCCAGCAGCCTCTACACAGAGCTCGGCTATGGCTACACCTTC.

This chain links TRBV5-1 with TRBJ2-7; D perhaps matches TRBD2 (6 bases). The CDR3 spans 15 residues. CDR1 and CDR2 (germline): SGHRS, YFSETQ. V lost 3 bases, J lost 2 bases, and 15 bases lay in between. CDR3 in amino acids: CASSSPRGSTYEQYF. The DNA of the CDR3 is TGCGCCAGCAGCTCCCCTCGGGGGTCCACCTACGAGCAGTACTTC.

This clone was seen a handful of times. This chain links TRBV6-5 with TRBJ1-1, with D maybe TRBD1 (5 bases). Trimming removed 6 bases at V and 11 bases at J, with 13 bases between. CDR1 is MNHEY, CDR2 SVGAGI, per germline. The CDR3 is 11 amino acids. This CDR3 is CASRWGGSAFF. CDR3 nucleotides: TGTGCCAGCAGATGGGGGGGATCGGCTTTCTTT.

V and J are TRBV5-1 and TRBJ1-3, with D perhaps matching TRBD1 (5 bases). V was clipped by 0 bases and J by 3 bases, with 13 bases between them. CDR1 is SGHRS, CDR2 YFSETQ, per germline. The CDR3 loop spans 16 amino acids. Here the CDR3 reads CASSLEPPGSGNTIYF. CDR3 in DNA: TGCGCCAGCAGCTTGGAACCCCCAGGGAGTGGAAACACCATATATTTT.

This clone was detected only once. CDR3 protein: CASSRPGTSSYEQYF. CDR3 DNA: TGCGCCAGCAGCCGCCCCGGGACTAGCTCCTACGAGCAGTACTTC. The chain uses TRBV4-1 and TRBJ2-5; 8 positions match TRBD2. The J call may be incorrect, as the DNA end agrees better with TRBJ2-7. The length of the CDR3 is 15 residues. CDR1 and CDR2 from the germline V gene are MGHRA and YSYEKL.

This clone has a single count. The chain joins TRBV10-3 to TRBJ1-1, with TRBD1 matching 7 bases. Trimming took 7 bases from V and 5 from J; bases not matched to a gene: 7. From germline, CDR1 is ENHRY and CDR2 SYGVKD. This CDR3 has 13 residues. CDR3 bases: TGTGCCATCATGGCCAGGGGGGGGACTGAAGCTTTCTTT. This translates into CAIMARGGTEAFF.

The rearrangement links TRBV2 to TRBJ2-7; D is undetermined. The germline V and J ends were trimmed by 7 bases and 1 base, with 11 bases remaining between them. This CDR3 has 13 amino acids. CDR1 and CDR2 from the germline V gene are SNHLY and FYNNEI. The CDR3, as DNA: TGTGCCAGCAAAAAGACGGAATCCTACGAGCAGTACTTC. Protein product: CASKKTESYEQYF.

The J gene is TRBJ2-7, the V gene TRBV2; D is uncertain. This CDR3 comprises 11 residues. Germline assignment: CDR1 SNHLY and CDR2 FYNNEI. The V end was cut by 7 bases, the J end by 4 bases, with 8 bases between. Written as DNA, the CDR3 is TGTGCCAGCAAGGTGGGGTACGAGCAGTACTTC. It yields the protein CASKVGYEQYF.

V is TRBV21-1 and J is TRBJ2-3. TRBV21-1 is marked as a pseudogene. This CDR3 comprises 16 residues. The CDR3 sequence: CASSKVAGGFKDTQYF. The CDR3 DNA reads as TGTGCCAGCAGCAAGGTGGCCGGGGGCTTCAAAGATACGCAGTATTTT.

This chain connects TRBV5-6 to TRBJ2-5; no definite D call. Trimming shortened V by 1 base and J by 3 bases, and 7 bases separated the two germline ends. This CDR3 spans 13 amino acids. The germline V gene encodes CDR1 SGHDT and CDR2 YYEEEE. The CDR3 bases are TGTGCCAGCAGCTTGTCTCTAAAAGAGACCCAGTACTTC. Translating gives CASSLSLKETQYF. Drawing the rest from reference TRBV5-6 and TRBJ2-5, the complete variable domain is DAGVTQSPTHLIKTRGQQVTLRCSPKSGHDTVSWYQQALGQGPQFIFQYYEEEERQRGNFPDRFSGHQFPNYSSELNVNALLLGDSALYLCASSLSLKETQYFGPGTRLLVL.

This clone was detected only a few times. This chain uses TRBV28 with TRBJ1-2, with D possibly TRBD1 on 6 matching bases. CDR3 length equals 13 residues. CDR1 is MDHEN, CDR2 SYDVKM, per germline. V was cut by 6 bases and J by 4 bases, with 12 bases left in between. DNA of the CDR3: TGTGCCAGCAGCGCAGGGGAGGGCTATGGCTACACCTTC. Residues: CASSAGEGYGYTF.

Notes on this clone: Relative to the germline gene, one junction end is altered; a read error may explain this. The chain joins TRBV6-1 to TRBJ1-5; weak D call: TRBD1 (5 bases). This CDR3 region has 16 residues. The germline V gene encodes CDR1 MNHNS and CDR2 SASEGT. This CDR3 is CATSEGETDSNQPQHF. CDR3 bases: TGTGCCACCAGTGAAGGGGAAACAGATAGCAATCAGCCCCAGCATTTT.